This T cell receptor (beta chain) was documented in a study of graft-versus-host responses after intestinal transplantation. CDR1 and CDR2 (germline): MDHEN, SYDVKM. V was cut by 6 bases and J by 4 bases, with 18 bases left in between. The CDR3 totals 15 residues. Only in-frame clones appear in the TCRdb table, and some are missing; sequencing was by immunoSEQ multiplex PCR. The sample gives about 70,000 clones, 90% of which show up once; 3.5% to 5% is in the top ten. For this clone: Antigen: not known.

Regarding the study as a whole: Recipient marrow held GvH clones, some first seen in ileum or blood.

This TCR derives from a human donor who was the organ donor for an intestinal transplant. V usage is TRBV28 and J usage is TRBJ1-1, with unresolved D. The material was unstimulated CD8+ T cells sorted from spleen or lymph node cells, obtained before transplant. The CDR3 is CASRRGSSIGTEAFF. The CDR3 bases are TGTGCCAGCAGGCGAGGGTCTTCCATTGGCACTGAAGCTTTCTTT.